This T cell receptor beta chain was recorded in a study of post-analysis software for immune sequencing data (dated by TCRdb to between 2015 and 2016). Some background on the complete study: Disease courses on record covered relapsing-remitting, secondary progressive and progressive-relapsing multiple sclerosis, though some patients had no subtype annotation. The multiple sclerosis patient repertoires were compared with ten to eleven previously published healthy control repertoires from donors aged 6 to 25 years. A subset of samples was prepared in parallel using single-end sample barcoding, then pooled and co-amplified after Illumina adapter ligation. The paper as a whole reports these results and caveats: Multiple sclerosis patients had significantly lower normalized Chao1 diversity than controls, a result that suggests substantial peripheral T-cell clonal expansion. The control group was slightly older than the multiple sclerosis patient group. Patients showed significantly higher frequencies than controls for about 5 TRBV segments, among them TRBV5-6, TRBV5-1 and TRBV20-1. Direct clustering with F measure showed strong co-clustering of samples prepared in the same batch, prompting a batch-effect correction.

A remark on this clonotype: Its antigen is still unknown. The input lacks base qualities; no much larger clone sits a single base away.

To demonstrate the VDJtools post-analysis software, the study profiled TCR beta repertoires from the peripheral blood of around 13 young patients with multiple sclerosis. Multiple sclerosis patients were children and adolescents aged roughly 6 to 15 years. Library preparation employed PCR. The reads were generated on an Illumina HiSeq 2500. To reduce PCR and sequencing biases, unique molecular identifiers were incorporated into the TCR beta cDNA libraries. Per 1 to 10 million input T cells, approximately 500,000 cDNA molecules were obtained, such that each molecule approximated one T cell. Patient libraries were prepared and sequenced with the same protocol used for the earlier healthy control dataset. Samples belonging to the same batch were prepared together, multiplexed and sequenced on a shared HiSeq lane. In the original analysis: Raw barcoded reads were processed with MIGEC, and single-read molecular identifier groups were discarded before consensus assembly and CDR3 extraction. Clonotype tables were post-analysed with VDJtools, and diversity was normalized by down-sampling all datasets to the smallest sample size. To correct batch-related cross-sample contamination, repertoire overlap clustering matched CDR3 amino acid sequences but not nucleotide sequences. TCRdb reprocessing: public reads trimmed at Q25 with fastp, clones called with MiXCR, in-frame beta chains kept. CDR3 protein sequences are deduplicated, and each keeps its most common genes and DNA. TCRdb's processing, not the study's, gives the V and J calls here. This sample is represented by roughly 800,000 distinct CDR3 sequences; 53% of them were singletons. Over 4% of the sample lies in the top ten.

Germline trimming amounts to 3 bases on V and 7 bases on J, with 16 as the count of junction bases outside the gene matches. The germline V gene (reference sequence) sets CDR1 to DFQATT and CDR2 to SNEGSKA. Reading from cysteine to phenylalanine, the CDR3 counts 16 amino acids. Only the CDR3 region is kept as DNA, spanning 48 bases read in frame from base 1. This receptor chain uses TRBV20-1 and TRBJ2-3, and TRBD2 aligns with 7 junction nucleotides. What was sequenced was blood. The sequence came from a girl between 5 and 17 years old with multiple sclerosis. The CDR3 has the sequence CSARGDFGGSPYTQYF. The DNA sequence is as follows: TGCAGTGCTAGGGGTGACTTCGGCGGGAGCCCTTATACGCAGTATTTT.